The sequence of this TCR beta chain was determined in a study of blood T cell repertoires in COVID-19. Study-wide context: Donors in the United States, Italy and Spain gave samples during acute or convalescent COVID-19.

This clone was detected a few times. This CDR3 spans 13 amino acids. V lost 6 bases and J 6 bases, leaving 14 bases between the germline ends. CDR1 and CDR2 (germline): SNHLY, FYNNEI. Authors' analysis steps: Amplification from reference gene primers served as the basis for estimated nucleated cell counts. Only in-frame clones appear in the TCRdb table, and some are missing; sequencing was by immunoSEQ multiplex PCR. That table gives V, J and clone size, and the DNA gave D and trimming. In the table there are about 140,000 clones, 65% to 80% of which are singletons. This TCR was sampled from a man aged 55 to 70 with acute or convalescent COVID-19. Sample: peripheral blood. The genes are TRBV2 and TRBJ1-1; no firm D call. CDR3 nucleotides: TGTGCCAGCAGAGGCCAGGCGGGCCCTGAAGCTTTCTTT. Protein sequence: CASRGQAGPEAFF. Complete variable domain (other parts from reference TRBV2 and TRBJ1-1): EPEVTQTPSHQVTQMGQEVILRCVPISNHLYFYWYRQILGQKVEFLVSFYNNEISEKSEIFDDQFSVERPDGSNFTLKIRSTKLEDSAMYFCASRGQAGPEAFFGQGTRLTVV.